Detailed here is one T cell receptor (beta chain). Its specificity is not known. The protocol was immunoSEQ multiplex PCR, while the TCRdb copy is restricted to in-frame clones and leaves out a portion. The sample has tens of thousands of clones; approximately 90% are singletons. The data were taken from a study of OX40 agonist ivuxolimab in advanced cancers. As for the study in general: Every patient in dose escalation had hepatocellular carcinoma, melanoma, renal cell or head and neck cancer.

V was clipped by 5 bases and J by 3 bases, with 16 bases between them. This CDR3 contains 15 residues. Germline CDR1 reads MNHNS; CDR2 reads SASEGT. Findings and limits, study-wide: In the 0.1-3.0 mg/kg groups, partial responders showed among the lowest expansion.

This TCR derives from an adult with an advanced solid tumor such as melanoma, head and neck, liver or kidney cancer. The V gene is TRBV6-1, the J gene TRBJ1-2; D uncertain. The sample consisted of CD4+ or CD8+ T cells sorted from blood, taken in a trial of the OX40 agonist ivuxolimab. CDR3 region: CASSTYEQADYGYTF. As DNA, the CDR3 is TGTGCCAGCAGTACCTACGAGCAGGCCGACTATGGCTACACCTTC.